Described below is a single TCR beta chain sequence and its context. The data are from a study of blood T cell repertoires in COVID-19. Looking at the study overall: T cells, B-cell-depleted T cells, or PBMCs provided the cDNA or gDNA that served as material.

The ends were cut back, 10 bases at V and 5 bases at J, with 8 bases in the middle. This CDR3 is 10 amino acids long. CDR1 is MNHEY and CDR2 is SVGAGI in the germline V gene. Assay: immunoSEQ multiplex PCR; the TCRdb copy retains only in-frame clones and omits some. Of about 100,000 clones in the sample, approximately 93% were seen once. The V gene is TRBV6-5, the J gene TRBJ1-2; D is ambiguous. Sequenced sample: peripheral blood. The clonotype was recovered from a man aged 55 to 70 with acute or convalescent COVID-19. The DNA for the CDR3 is TGTGCCACCGGGGATTATGGCTACACCTTC. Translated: CATGDYGYTF.